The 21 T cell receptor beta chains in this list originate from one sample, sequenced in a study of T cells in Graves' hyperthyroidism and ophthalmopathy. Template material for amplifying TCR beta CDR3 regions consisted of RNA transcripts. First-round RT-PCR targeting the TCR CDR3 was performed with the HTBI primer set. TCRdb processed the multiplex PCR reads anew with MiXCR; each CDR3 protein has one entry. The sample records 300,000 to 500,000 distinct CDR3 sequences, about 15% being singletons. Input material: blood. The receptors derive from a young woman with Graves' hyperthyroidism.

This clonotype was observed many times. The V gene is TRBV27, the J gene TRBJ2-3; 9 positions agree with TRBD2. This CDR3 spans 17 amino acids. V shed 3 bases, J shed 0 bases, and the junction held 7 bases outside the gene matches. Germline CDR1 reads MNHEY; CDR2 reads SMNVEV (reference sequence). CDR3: CASSFLGLASSTDTQYF. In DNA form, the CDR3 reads TGTGCCAGCAGTTTCCTGGGACTAGCTTCTAGCACAGATACGCAGTATTTT.

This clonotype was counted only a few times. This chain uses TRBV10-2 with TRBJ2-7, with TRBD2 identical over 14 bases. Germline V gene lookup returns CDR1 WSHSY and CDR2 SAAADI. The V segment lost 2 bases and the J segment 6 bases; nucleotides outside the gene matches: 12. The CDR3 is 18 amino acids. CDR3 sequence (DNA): TGCGCCAGCAGTGAGCAAAGACTAGCGGGAGGGCCTTGGGGCGAGCAGTACTTC. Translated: CASSEQRLAGGPWGEQYF.

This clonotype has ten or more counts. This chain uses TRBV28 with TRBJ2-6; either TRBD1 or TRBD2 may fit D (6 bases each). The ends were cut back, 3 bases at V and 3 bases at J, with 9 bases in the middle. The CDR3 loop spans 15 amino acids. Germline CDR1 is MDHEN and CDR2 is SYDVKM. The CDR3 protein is CASSFGGFGANVLTF. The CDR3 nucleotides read TGTGCCAGCAGTTTCGGGGGCTTTGGGGCCAACGTCCTGACTTTC.

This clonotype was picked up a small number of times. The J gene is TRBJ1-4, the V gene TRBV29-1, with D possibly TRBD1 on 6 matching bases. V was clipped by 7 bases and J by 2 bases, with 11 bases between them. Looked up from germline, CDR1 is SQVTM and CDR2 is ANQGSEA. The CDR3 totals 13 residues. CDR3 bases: TGCAGCGCTCGGGGGGGCACTAATGAAAAACTGTTTTTT. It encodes CSARGGTNEKLFF.

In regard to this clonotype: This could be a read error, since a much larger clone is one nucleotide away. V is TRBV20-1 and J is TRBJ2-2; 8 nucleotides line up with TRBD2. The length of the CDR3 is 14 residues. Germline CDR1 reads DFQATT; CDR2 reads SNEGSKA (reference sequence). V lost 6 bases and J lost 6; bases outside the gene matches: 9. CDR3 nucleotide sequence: TGCAGTGCGCGTAGCGGGGATGTCGCCGGGGAGCTGTTTTTT. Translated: CSARSGDVAGELFF.

CDR3 amino acids: CASTNLGLQDYTEAFF. In DNA form, the CDR3 reads TGTGCCAGCACCAACTTGGGCCTCCAGGATTACACTGAAGCTTTCTTT. The gene calls are TRBV5-6 and TRBJ1-1, with unresolved D. CDR3 length: 16 residues. Germline CDR1 is SGHDT and CDR2 is YYEEEE. Trimming stripped 6 bases from V and 3 bases from J, with 21 bases between.

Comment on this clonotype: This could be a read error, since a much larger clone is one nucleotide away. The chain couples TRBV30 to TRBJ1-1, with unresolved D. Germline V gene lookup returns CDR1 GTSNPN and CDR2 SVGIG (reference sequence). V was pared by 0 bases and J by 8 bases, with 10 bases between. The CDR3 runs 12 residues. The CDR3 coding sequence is TGTGCCTGGAGTGTACCTTACCCCGAAGCTTTCTTT. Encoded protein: CAWSVPYPEAFF.

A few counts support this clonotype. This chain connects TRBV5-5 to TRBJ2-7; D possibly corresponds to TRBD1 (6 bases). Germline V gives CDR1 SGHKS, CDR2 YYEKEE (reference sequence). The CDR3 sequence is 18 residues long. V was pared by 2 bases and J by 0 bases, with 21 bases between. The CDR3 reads CASSFSQGIPINSYEQYF. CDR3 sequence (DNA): TGTGCCAGCAGCTTTTCTCAGGGGATTCCGATCAACTCCTACGAGCAGTACTTC.

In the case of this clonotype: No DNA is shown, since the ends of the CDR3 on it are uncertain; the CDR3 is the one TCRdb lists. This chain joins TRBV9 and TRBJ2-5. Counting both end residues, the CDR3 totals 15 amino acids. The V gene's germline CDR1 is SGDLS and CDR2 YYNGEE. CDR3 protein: CASSVGAGNQETQHF.

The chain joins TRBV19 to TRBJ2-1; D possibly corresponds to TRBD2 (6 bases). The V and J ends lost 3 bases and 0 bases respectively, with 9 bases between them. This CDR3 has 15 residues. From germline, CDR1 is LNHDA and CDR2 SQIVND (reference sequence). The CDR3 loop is CASSIRGNSYNEQFF. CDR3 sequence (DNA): TGTGCCAGTAGTATTCGGGGGAACTCCTACAATGAGCAGTTCTTC.

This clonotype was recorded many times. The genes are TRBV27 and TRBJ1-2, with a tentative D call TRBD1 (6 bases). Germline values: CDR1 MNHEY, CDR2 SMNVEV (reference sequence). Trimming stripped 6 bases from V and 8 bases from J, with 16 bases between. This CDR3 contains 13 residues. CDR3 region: CASRWSGGEGYTF. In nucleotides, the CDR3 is TGTGCCAGCAGGTGGTCGGGGGGCGAAGGCTACACCTTC.

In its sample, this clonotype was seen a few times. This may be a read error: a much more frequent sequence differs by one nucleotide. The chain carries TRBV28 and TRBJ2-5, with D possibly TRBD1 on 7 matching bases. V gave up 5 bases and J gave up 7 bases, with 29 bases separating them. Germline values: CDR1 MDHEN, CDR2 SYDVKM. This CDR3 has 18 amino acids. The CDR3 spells CASSLLDDLAGGLGTQYF. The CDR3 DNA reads TGTGCCAGCAGTCTACTCGACGATTTGGCAGGGGGGCTAGGGACCCAGTACTTC.

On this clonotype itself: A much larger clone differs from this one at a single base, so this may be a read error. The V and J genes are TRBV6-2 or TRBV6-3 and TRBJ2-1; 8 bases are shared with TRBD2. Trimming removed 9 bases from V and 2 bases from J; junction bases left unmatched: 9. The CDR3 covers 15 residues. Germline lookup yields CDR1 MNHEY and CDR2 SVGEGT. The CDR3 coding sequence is TGTGCCAGTCGGGAGGGTAGAAGCCCCTACAATGAGCAGTTCTTC. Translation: CASREGRSPYNEQFF.

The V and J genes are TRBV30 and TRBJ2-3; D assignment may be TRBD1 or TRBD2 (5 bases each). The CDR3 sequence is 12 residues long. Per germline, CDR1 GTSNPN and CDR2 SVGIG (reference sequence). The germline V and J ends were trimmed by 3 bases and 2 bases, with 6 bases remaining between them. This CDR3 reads CAWSGTTDTQYF. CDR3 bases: TGTGCCTGGAGCGGGACCACAGATACGCAGTATTTT.

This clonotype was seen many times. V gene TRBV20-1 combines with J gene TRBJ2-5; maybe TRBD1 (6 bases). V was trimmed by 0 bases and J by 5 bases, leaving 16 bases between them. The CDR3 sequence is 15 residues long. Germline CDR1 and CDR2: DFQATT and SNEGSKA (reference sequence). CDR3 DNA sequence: TGCAGTGCTAGAGATCTCTCGGCAGGGGAGGAGACCCAGTACTTC. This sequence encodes CSARDLSAGEETQYF.

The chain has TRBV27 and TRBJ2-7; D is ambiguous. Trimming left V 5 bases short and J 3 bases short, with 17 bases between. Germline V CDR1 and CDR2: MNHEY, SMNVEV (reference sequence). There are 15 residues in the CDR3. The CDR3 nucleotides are TGTGCCAGCAGTCAAAACGGCCCCCAGCGCTACGAGCAGTACTTC. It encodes CASSQNGPQRYEQYF.

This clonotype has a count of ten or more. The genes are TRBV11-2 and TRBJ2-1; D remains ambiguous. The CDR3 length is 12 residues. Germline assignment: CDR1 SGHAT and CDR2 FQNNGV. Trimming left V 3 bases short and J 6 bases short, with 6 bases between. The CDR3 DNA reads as TGTGCCAGCAGCTTCCGGATCAATGAGCAGTTCTTC. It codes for CASSFRINEQFF.

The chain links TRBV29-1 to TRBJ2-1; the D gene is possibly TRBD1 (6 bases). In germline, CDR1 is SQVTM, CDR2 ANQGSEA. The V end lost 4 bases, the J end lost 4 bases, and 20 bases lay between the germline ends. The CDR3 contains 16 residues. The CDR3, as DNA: TGCAGCGTTGTAATCTATCCCACAGGGAAATACAATGAGCAGTTCTTC. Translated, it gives CSVVIYPTGKYNEQFF.

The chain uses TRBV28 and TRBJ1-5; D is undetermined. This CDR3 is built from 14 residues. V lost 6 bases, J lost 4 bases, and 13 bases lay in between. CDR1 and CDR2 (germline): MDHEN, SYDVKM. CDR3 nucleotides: TGTGCCAGCAGCCCCCGGCAGGCGAATCAGCCCCAGCATTTT. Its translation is CASSPRQANQPQHF. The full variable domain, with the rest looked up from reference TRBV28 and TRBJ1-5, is DVKVTQSSRYLVKRTGEKVFLECVQDMDHENMFWYRQDPGLGLRLIYFSYDVKMKEKGDIPEGYSVSREKKERFSLILESASTNQTSMYLCASSPRQANQPQHFGDGTRLSIL.

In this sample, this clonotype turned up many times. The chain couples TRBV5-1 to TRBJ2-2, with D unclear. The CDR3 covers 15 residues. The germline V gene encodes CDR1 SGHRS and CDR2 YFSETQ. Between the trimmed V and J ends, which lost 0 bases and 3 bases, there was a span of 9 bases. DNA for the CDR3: TGCGCCAGCAGCTTGGCCAGTGGGGACACCGGGGAGCTGTTTTTT. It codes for CASSLASGDTGELFF.

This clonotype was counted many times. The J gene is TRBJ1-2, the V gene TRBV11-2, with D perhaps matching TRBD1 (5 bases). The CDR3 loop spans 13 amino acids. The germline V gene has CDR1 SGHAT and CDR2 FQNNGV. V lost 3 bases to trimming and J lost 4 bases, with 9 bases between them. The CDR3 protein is CASSFNGGYGYTF. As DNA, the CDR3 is TGTGCCAGCAGCTTTAACGGGGGCTATGGCTACACCTTC.